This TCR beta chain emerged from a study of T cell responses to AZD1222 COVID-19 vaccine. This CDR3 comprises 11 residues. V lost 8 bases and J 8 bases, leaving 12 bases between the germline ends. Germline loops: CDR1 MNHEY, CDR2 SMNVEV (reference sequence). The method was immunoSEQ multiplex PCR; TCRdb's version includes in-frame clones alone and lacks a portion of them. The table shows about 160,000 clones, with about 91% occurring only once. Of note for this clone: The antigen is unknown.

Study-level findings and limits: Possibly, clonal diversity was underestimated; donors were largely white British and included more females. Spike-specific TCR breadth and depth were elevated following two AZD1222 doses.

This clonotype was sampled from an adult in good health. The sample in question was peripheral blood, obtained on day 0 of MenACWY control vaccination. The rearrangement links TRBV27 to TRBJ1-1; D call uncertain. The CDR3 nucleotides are TGTGCCAGCGGGAACTGGGCCGAAGCTTTCTTT. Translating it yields CASGNWAEAFF.